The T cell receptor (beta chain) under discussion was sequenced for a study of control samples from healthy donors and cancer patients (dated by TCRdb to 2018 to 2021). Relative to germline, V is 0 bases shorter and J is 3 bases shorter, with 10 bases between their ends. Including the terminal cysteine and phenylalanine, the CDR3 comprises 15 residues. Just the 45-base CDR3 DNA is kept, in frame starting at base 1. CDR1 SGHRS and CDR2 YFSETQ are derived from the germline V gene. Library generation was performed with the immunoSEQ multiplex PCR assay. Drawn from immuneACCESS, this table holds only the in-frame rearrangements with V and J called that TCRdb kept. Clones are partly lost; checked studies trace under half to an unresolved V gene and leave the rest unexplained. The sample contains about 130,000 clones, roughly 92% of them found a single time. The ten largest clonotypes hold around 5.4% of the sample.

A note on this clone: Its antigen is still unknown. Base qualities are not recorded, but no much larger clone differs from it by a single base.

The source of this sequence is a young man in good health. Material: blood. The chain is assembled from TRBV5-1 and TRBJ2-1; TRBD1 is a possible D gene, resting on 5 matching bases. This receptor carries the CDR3 CASSLVGANYNEQFF. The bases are TGCGCCAGCAGCTTGGTAGGGGCAAACTACAATGAGCAGTTCTTC.